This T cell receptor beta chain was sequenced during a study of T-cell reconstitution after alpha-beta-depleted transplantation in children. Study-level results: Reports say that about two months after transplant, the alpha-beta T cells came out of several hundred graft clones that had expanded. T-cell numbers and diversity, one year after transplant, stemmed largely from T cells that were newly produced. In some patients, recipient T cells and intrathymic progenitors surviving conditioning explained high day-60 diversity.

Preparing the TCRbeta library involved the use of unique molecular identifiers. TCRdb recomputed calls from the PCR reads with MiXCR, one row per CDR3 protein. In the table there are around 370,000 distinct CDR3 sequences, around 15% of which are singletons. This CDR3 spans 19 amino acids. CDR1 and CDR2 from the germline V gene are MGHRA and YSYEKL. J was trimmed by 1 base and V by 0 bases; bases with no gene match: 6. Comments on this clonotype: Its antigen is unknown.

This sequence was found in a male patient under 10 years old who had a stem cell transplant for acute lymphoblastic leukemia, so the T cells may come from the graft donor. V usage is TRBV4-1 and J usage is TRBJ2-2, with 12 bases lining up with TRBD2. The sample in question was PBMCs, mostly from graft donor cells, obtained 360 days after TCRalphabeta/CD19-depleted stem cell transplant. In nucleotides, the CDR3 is TGCGCCAGCAGCCAAGAGGGGTCTAGCGGGAGGGGGAACACCGGGGAGCTGTTTTTT. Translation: CASSQEGSSGRGNTGELFF.